Following are 31 T cell receptor beta chains from one sample sequenced in a study of T cell responses to AZD1222 COVID-19 vaccine. Produced via immunoSEQ multiplex PCR; TCRdb's table is partial and in-frame only. This table has under 150,000 clones, about 92% appearing once. The sample was peripheral blood, taken on day 0 of AZD1222 vaccination. The receptor source for this set is an adult in good health.

This clone is a singleton in its sample. The J gene is TRBJ2-1, the V gene TRBV27, with D perhaps being TRBD1 or TRBD2 (7 bases each). The germline V gene has CDR1 MNHEY and CDR2 SMNVEV (reference sequence). Trimming removed 6 bases from V and 0 bases from J, with 21 bases in between. The CDR3 contains 18 residues. Written as DNA, the CDR3 is TGTGCCAGCAGACTTATAGGGGGCGGGAGTATCTCCTACAATGAGCAGTTCTTC. Its translation: CASRLIGGGSISYNEQFF.

This clone was observed a handful of times. The rearrangement links TRBV5-1 to TRBJ2-2, with 8 bases matching TRBD1. V was clipped by 0 bases and J by 3 bases; unmatched bases: 10. This CDR3 has 18 amino acids. Germline assignment: CDR1 SGHRS and CDR2 YFSETQ. CDR3 nucleotide sequence: TGCGCCAGCAGCTTGGGTTTCGGGGCAGGGGGCTACACCGGGGAGCTGTTTTTT. Encoded protein: CASSLGFGAGGYTGELFF.

The genes are TRBV6-4 and TRBJ2-7, with D maybe TRBD1 (6 bases). V lost 6 bases and J 7 bases, leaving 13 bases between the germline ends. This CDR3 region has 12 residues. From germline, CDR1 is MRHNA and CDR2 SNTAGT. CDR3 sequence reads: CASSLTTGEQYF. In DNA form, the CDR3 reads TGTGCCAGCAGCCTTACCACAGGGGAGCAGTACTTC.

This sequence joins TRBV4-2 and TRBJ1-2; 8 nucleotides line up with TRBD1. The V segment lost 4 bases and the J segment 0 bases; nucleotides outside the gene matches: 4. This CDR3 has 15 amino acids. Germline assignment: CDR1 LGHNA and CDR2 YNFKEQ. Here the CDR3 DNA reads TGTGCCAGCAGCCTCCGGACAGGGACTAACTATGGCTACACCTTC. It yields the protein CASSLRTGTNYGYTF.

The V and J genes are TRBV12-3 or TRBV12-4 and TRBJ1-1; D is unclear. The CDR3 spans 13 residues. Deletions cut 6 bases from V and 3 bases from J, with 11 bases between. For the CDR3, the DNA is TGTGCCAGCAGGGTAGCCTGGGACACTGAAGCTTTCTTT. Translation: CASRVAWDTEAFF.

The chain employs TRBV9 and TRBJ1-6; D is unclear. Trimming took off 0 bases at V and 10 bases at J, with 11 bases between the two ends. Germline V gene sequence: CDR1 SGDLS, CDR2 YYNGEE. This CDR3 spans 14 amino acids. The CDR3 loop is CASSVDGSYSPLHF. CDR3 in DNA: TGTGCCAGCAGCGTAGATGGCAGTTACTCACCCCTCCACTTT.

This clone appeared a single time. The chain is built from TRBV30 and TRBJ1-2, with D possibly matching TRBD1 (5 bases). The CDR3 length is 12 residues. CDR1 GTSNPN and CDR2 SVGIG come from the germline V gene (reference sequence). Trimming stripped 5 bases from V and 9 bases from J, with 16 bases between. The CDR3 reads CAWCDFEGSYTF. The CDR3 DNA is TGTGCCTGGTGCGACTTTGAGGGGAGCTACACCTTC.

This chain joins TRBV6-1 and TRBJ1-4, with D perhaps TRBD1 (5 bases). Germline lookup yields CDR1 MNHNS and CDR2 SASEGT. The CDR3 loop spans 15 amino acids. V was trimmed by 3 bases and J by 2 bases, leaving 10 bases between them. The CDR3 protein is CASSESRGTNEKLFF. The CDR3 DNA reads as TGTGCCAGCAGTGAGTCACGGGGGACTAATGAAAAACTGTTTTTT.

CDR3 region: CATFPLEGISQKLFF. CDR3 DNA: TGTGCCACCTTCCCACTTGAGGGGATAAGTCAAAAACTGTTTTTT. This sequence joins TRBV7-9 and TRBJ1-4, with a tentative D call TRBD1 (5 bases). Germline-derived CDR1 and CDR2 are SEHNR and FQNEAQ (reference sequence). V lost 10 bases and J 9 bases, leaving 24 bases between the germline ends. This CDR3 comprises 15 residues.

The chain is built from TRBV13 and TRBJ1-2, with TRBD1 matching over 8 bases. CDR3 length: 14 residues. Germline-derived CDR1 and CDR2 are PRHDT and FYEKMQ (reference sequence). After removal of 4 bases from V and 8 bases from J, the junction contained 9 bases not matched to a gene. CDR3 nucleotide sequence: TGTGCCAGCAGCTCCCCAGGACAGGGTTTAGGCTACACCTTC. Residues: CASSSPGQGLGYTF. Full variable domain (missing parts from reference TRBV13 and TRBJ1-2): AAGVIQSPRHLIKEKRETATLKCYPIPRHDTVYWYQQGPGQDPQFLISFYEKMQSDKGSIPDRFSAQQFSDYHSELNMSSLELGDSALYFCASSSPGQGLGYTFGSGTRLTVV.

The chain employs TRBV5-1 and TRBJ2-3; D perhaps matches TRBD1 (7 bases). This CDR3 is 16 amino acids long. V was trimmed by 4 bases and J by 2 bases, leaving 17 bases between them. Germline V CDR1 and CDR2: SGHRS, YFSETQ. The CDR3 coding sequence is TGCGCCAGCAGCCCCGGAGGGGGCCCCTTCACAGATACGCAGTATTTT. As protein: CASSPGGGPFTDTQYF.

This clone was seen only once. The chain joins TRBV4-2 to TRBJ1-1; D gene ambiguous. Trimming removed 5 bases from V and 1 base from J, with 11 bases in between. This CDR3 has 14 residues. Germline assignment: CDR1 LGHNA and CDR2 YNFKEQ. The CDR3 region is CASSTRAQNTEAFF. The CDR3 bases are TGTGCCAGCAGCACTCGTGCCCAGAACACTGAAGCTTTCTTT.

V and J are TRBV9 and TRBJ2-3; D not certain. V shed 0 bases and J shed 4 bases, with 15 bases lying between them. Germline loops: CDR1 SGDLS, CDR2 YYNGEE. CDR3 length: 16 amino acids. CDR3 protein: CASSVAPKGFADTQYF. DNA for the CDR3: TGTGCCAGCAGCGTAGCCCCAAAGGGTTTCGCAGATACGCAGTATTTT.

The rearrangement uses TRBV6-1 and TRBJ2-7; no reliable D call. The germline V gene has CDR1 MNHNS and CDR2 SASEGT. Trimming removed 3 bases at V and 3 bases at J, with 18 bases between. CDR3 length: 16 amino acids. The chain's CDR3 is CASSDLTGRRLYEQYF. CDR3 bases: TGTGCCAGCAGTGATTTAACTGGGCGCCGTCTCTACGAGCAGTACTTC.

A few counts support this clone. V and J are TRBV6-5 and TRBJ1-3, with D perhaps matching TRBD1 (5 bases). Germline V gene sequence: CDR1 MNHEY, CDR2 SVGAGI. The CDR3 contains 11 residues. In DNA, the CDR3 is TGTGCTGCCCAGGGCCGAAACACCATATATTTT. This encodes CAAQGRNTIYF.

The V call is TRBV3-1 (or the pseudogene TRBV3-2), the J call TRBJ2-3, with D maybe TRBD2 (5 bases). The V gene lost 3 bases and the J gene lost 1 base, with 8 bases spanning the gap. The CDR3 sequence is 14 residues long. The germline V gene encodes CDR1 LGHDT and CDR2 YNNKEL (reference sequence). The CDR3 DNA reads as TGTGCCAGCAGCCATCGAGCGGGCACAGATACGCAGTATTTT. Translation gives CASSHRAGTDTQYF.

J is TRBJ1-2 and V is TRBV28, with 7 positions matching TRBD1. This CDR3 spans 16 amino acids. V shed 3 bases and J 2 bases; nucleotides not matched to a gene: 9. The germline V gene encodes CDR1 MDHEN and CDR2 SYDVKM. The CDR3 bases are TGTGCCAGCAGTTTCGGGTTGGGACAGCGAAACTATGGCTACACCTTC. Residues: CASSFGLGQRNYGYTF.

The CDR3 reads CSVPGQSTYEQYF. For the CDR3, the DNA is TGCAGCGTGCCGGGACAAAGCACCTACGAGCAGTACTTC. This chain connects TRBV29-1 to TRBJ2-7; a possible D gene is TRBD1 (6 bases). This CDR3 is built from 13 residues. Trimming left V 6 bases short and J 2 bases short, with 14 bases between. CDR1 and CDR2 (germline): SQVTM, ANQGSEA.

The V gene is TRBV30, the J gene TRBJ1-2; D is unclear. Between the trimmed V and J ends, which lost 2 bases and 2 bases, there was a span of 12 bases. The CDR3 loop spans 14 amino acids. The germline CDR1 and CDR2 sequences are GTSNPN and SVGIG (reference sequence). DNA for the CDR3: TGTGCCTGGAGTTTGACCCCCACAAACTATGGCTACACCTTC. This gives the protein CAWSLTPTNYGYTF. Filled out from reference TRBV30 and TRBJ1-2, the complete variable domain reads SQTIHQWPATLVQPVGSPLSLECTVEGTSNPNLYWYRQAAGRGLQLLFYSVGIGQISSEVPQNLSASRPQDRQFILSSKKLLLSDSGFYLCAWSLTPTNYGYTFGSGTRLTVV.

The rearrangement joins TRBV9 to TRBJ2-1; D possibly matches TRBD1 or TRBD2 (5 bases each). V was cut by 0 bases and J by 7 bases, with 14 bases left in between. The V gene's germline CDR1 is SGDLS and CDR2 YYNGEE. There are 15 residues in the CDR3. The CDR3 is CASSVEAGSGNEQFF. In DNA, the CDR3 is TGTGCCAGCAGCGTAGAGGCAGGGAGTGGGAATGAGCAGTTCTTC.

The chain uses TRBV6-1 and TRBJ2-1; D is perhaps TRBD1 (5 bases). CDR1 is MNHNS, CDR2 SASEGT, per germline. The CDR3 spans 16 residues. V lost 2 bases to trimming and J lost 5 bases, with 16 bases between them. The CDR3 DNA sequence: TGTGCCAGCAGTGAACCAGGGATTAGCAGGAACAATGAGCAGTTCTTC. Protein product: CASSEPGISRNNEQFF.

The chain has TRBV5-1 and TRBJ1-1; no reliable D call. CDR3 length equals 15 residues. From germline, CDR1 is SGHRS and CDR2 YFSETQ. V was clipped by 0 bases and J by 0 bases, with 9 bases between them. In nucleotides, the CDR3 is TGCGCCAGCAGCTTGGTCTGGAGTATGAACACTGAAGCTTTCTTT. The encoded protein is CASSLVWSMNTEAFF. The variable domain in full, completed from reference TRBV5-1 and TRBJ1-1, reads KAGVTQTPRYLIKTRGQQVTLSCSPISGHRSVSWYQQTPGQGLQFLFEYFSETQRNKGNFPGRFSGRQFSNSRSEMNVSTLELGDSALYLCASSLVWSMNTEAFFGQGTRLTVV.

This chain connects TRBV10-3 to TRBJ1-5; the D is unclear. V was clipped by 3 bases and J by 4 bases, with 10 bases between them. The CDR3 extends over 14 amino acids. The germline gives CDR1 ENHRY, CDR2 SYGVKD. The CDR3 spells CAISEVSRNQPQHF. The CDR3 region has the DNA TGTGCCATCAGTGAAGTCAGTCGGAATCAGCCCCAGCATTTT.

In DNA form, the CDR3 reads TGTGCCAGCAGTTACTCGAGAGGTCCTTACGGCTACACCTTC. This codes for CASSYSRGPYGYTF. The chain has TRBV6-5 and TRBJ1-2; the D is unclear. The CDR3 length is 14 residues. CDR1 and CDR2 from the germline V gene are MNHEY and SVGAGI. Trimming took 0 bases from V and 8 from J, leaving 13 bases between them.

The genes are TRBV5-8 and TRBJ2-6; D gene ambiguous. Germline-derived CDR1 and CDR2 are SGHTS and YDEGEE. Trimming took off 5 bases at V and 1 base at J, with 13 bases between the two ends. This CDR3 is built from 16 residues. CDR3 bases: TGTGCCAGCAGGCAAAAGTCCGTATCTGGGGCCAACGTCCTGACTTTC. Its protein product is CASRQKSVSGANVLTF.

The gene calls are TRBV6-5 and TRBJ2-1; D call uncertain. V was pared by 7 bases and J by 3 bases, with 10 bases between. This CDR3 has 13 residues. Germline-derived CDR1 and CDR2 are MNHEY and SVGAGI. CDR3 loop: CASKPANYNEQFF. The CDR3 nucleotides read TGTGCCAGCAAACCTGCGAACTACAATGAGCAGTTCTTC.

The chain employs TRBV9 and TRBJ1-3; a weak D match, TRBD1 (5 bases). This CDR3 contains 15 residues. V was shortened by 0 bases and J by 0 bases, with 7 bases between the two germline ends. Germline-derived CDR1 and CDR2 are SGDLS and YYNGEE. Here the CDR3 DNA reads TGTGCCAGCAGCGTAGGGGGCCTCTCTGGAAACACCATATATTTT. It yields the protein CASSVGGLSGNTIYF.

The chain employs TRBV7-6 and TRBJ1-1; D not resolved. CDR3 length equals 14 residues. V was trimmed by 2 bases and J by 1 base, leaving 8 bases between them. CDR1 is SGHVS and CDR2 is FNYEAQ in the germline V gene. The CDR3 sequence is CASSLYLENTEAFF. CDR3 nucleotides: TGTGCCAGCAGCTTATATTTAGAGAACACTGAAGCTTTCTTT.

This clone came up once. This rearrangement joins TRBV19 to TRBJ1-5; D gene unclear. Between the trimmed V and J ends, which lost 7 bases and 1 base, there was a span of 11 bases. The CDR3 sequence is 14 residues long. The germline V gene encodes CDR1 LNHDA and CDR2 SQIVND (reference sequence). As DNA, the CDR3 is TGTGCCAGTAATCGGGAGGGAAGCAATCAGCCCCAGCATTTT. The encoded protein is CASNREGSNQPQHF. Full variable domain (outside the CDR3, taken from reference TRBV19 and TRBJ1-5): DGGITQSPKYLFRKEGQNVTLSCEQNLNHDAMYWYRQDPGQGLRLIYYSQIVNDFQKGDIAEGYSVSREKKESFPLTVTSAQKNPTAFYLCASNREGSNQPQHFGDGTRLSIL.

A note on this clone: One end of the junction is discordant with germline, which a read error may explain. The gene calls are TRBV10-2 and TRBJ2-4; no firm D call. In germline, CDR1 is WSHSY, CDR2 SAAADI. This CDR3 has 15 amino acids. The CDR3 DNA follows: TGCGCCAGCAGTGAGGCGACCTTAGCCAAAAACATTCAGTATTTC. Translating it yields CASSEATLAKNIQYF.

This clone appeared a single time. The chain has TRBV6-5 and TRBJ1-1; 7 positions match TRBD1. Germline V gene lookup returns CDR1 MNHEY and CDR2 SVGAGI. The ends lost 8 bases at V and 4 bases at J; junction bases unmatched: 10. The CDR3 length is 14 residues. CDR3 DNA sequence: TGTGCCAGCGCCCAAGGGTCAGGGGGCACTGAAGCTTTCTTT. Protein sequence: CASAQGSGGTEAFF.